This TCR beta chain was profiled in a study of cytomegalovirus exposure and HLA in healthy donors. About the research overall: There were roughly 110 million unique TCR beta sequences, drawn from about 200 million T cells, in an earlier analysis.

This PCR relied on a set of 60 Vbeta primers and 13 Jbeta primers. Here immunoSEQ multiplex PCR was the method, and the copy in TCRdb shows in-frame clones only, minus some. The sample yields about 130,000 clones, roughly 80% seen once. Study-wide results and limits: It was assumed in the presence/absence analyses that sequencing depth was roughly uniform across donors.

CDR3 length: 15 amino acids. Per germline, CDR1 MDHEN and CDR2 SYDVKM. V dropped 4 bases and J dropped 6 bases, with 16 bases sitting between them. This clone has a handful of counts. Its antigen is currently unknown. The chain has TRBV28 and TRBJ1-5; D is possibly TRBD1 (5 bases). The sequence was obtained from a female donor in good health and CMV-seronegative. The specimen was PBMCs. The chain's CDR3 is CASSSPMGGFQPQHF. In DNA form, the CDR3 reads TGTGCCAGCAGTTCGCCCATGGGGGGGTTTCAGCCCCAGCATTTT.